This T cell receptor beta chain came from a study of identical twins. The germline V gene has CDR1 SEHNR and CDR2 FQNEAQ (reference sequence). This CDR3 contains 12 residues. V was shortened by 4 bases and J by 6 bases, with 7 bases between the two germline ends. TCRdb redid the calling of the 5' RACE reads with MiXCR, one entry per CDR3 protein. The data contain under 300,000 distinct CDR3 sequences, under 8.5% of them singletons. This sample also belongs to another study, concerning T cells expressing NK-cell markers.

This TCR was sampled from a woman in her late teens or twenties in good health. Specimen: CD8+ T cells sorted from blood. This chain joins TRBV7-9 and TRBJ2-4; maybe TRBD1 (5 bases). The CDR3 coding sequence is TGTGCCAGCAGCTCAGACAGAAACATTCAGTACTTC. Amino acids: CASSSDRNIQYF.